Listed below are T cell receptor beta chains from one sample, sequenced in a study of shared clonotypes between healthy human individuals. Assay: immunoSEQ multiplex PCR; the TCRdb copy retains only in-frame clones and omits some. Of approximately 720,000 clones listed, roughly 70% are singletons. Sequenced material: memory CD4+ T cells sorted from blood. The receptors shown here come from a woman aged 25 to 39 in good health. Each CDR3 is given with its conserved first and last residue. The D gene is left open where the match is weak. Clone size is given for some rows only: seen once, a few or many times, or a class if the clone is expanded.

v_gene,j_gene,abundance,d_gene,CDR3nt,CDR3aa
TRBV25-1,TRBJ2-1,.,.,TGTGCCAGCCTTCGGGACGGATCCTACAATGAGCAGTTCTTC,CASLRDGSYNEQFF
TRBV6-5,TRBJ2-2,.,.,TGTGCCAGCAGTCGCGCCTCCGGGGAGCTGTTTTTT,CASSRASGELFF
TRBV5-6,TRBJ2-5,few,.,TGTGCCAGCAGCGTCCGGGGGGCTGGGGAGACCCAGTACTTC,CASSVRGAGETQYF
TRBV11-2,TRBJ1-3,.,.,TGTGCCAGCAGCCAAAAGACGGGGGGAAACACCATATATTTT,CASSQKTGGNTIYF
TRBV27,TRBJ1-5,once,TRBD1,TGTGCCAGCAGTCCCCTGGACAGGGCAGGGCCCCAGCATTTT,CASSPLDRAGPQHF
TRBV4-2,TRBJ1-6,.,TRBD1,TGTGCCAGCAGCCAAGATCGACAGGGGTCTTATTCACCCCTCCACTTT,CASSQDRQGSYSPLHF
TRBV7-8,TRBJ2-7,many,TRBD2,TGTGCCAGCAGCTGGCGGGAGGGCGGGGAGCAGTACTTC,CASSWREGGEQYF
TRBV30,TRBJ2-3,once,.,TGTGCCCGGGGGGCTCAGTCCACAGATACGCAGTATTTT,CARGAQSTDTQYF
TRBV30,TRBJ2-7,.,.,TGTGCCTGGAGTCTAATCAACGGGGCCGGCGAGCAGTACTTC,CAWSLINGAGEQYF
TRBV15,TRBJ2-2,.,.,TGTGCCACCAGCAGATCATCCACCACTAGGATCACCGGGGAGCTGTTTTTT,CATSRSSTTRITGELFF
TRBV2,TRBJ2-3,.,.,TGTGCCAGCAGGACGGCGGCAGATACGCAGTATTTT,CASRTAADTQYF
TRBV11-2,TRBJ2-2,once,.,TGTGCCAGCAGCCGAAGACCGATAGCGGTGGACACCGGGGAGCTGTTTTTT,CASSRRPIAVDTGELFF